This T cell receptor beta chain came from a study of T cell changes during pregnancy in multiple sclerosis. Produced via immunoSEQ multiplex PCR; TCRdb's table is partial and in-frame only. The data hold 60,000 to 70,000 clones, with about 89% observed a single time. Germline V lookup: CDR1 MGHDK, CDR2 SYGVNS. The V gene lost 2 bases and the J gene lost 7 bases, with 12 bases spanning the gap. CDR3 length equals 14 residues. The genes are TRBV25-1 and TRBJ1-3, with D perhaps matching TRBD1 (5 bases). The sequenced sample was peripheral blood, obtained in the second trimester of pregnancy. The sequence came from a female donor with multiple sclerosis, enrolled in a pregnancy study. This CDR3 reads CASSETAGLNTIYF. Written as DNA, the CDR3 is TGTGCCAGCAGTGAAACCGCAGGGTTGAACACCATATATTTT.